This is a list of T cell receptor beta chains from one sample in a study of cytomegalovirus exposure and HLA in healthy donors. Assay: immunoSEQ multiplex PCR; the TCRdb copy retains only in-frame clones and omits some. The sample contains 260,000 or so clones, roughly 91% of which appear only once. The material sequenced was PBMCs. These receptors all come from a young woman in good health and CMV-seronegative. Each CDR3 is given with its conserved first and last residue. The order of the fields is clone size, J gene, V gene, D gene, CDR3 protein, CDR3 DNA. D genes are given only for firm matches. A row's size may be missing; if present it is once, few, many or a size class.

clone_size: few
j_call: TRBJ2-7
v_call: TRBV27
d_call: -
cdr3_aa: CASRKGSYEQYF
cdr3_nt: TGTGCCAGCAGGAAAGGTTCCTACGAGCAGTACTTC

clone_size: -
j_call: TRBJ2-7
v_call: TRBV11-3
d_call: TRBD1
cdr3_aa: CASSLRQGISYEQYF
cdr3_nt: TGTGCCAGCAGCCTAAGACAGGGAATCTCCTACGAGCAGTACTTC

clone_size: -
j_call: TRBJ2-5
v_call: TRBV5-6
d_call: TRBD2
cdr3_aa: CASSLARASGRETQYF
cdr3_nt: TGTGCCAGCAGCTTGGCCCGGGCTAGCGGGAGGGAGACCCAGTACTTC

clone_size: -
j_call: TRBJ2-1
v_call: TRBV9
d_call: TRBD2
cdr3_aa: CASSVGLAGGPKFF
cdr3_nt: TGTGCCAGCAGCGTAGGACTAGCGGGAGGGCCGAAGTTCTTC

clone_size: -
j_call: TRBJ2-1
v_call: TRBV6-1
d_call: -
cdr3_aa: CASSEGGLAYNEQFF
cdr3_nt: TGTGCCAGCAGTGAGGGGGGACTTGCCTACAATGAGCAGTTCTTC

clone_size: -
j_call: TRBJ2-3
v_call: TRBV28
d_call: TRBD2
cdr3_aa: CASGPGLVSVTQYF
cdr3_nt: TGTGCCAGCGGGCCGGGACTAGTTTCGGTAACGCAGTATTTT

clone_size: -
j_call: TRBJ1-4
v_call: TRBV7-2
d_call: TRBD1
cdr3_aa: CASSPGTGRTNEKLFF
cdr3_nt: TGTGCCAGCAGCCCTGGGACAGGCCGAACTAATGAAAAACTGTTTTTT

clone_size: -
j_call: TRBJ1-4
v_call: TRBV18
d_call: -
cdr3_aa: CASSPLDSANEKLFF
cdr3_nt: TGTGCCAGCTCACCACTGGACTCAGCTAATGAAAAACTGTTTTTT

clone_size: -
j_call: TRBJ2-3
v_call: TRBV6-7
d_call: TRBD2
cdr3_aa: CASSYSGNTDTQYF
cdr3_nt: TGTGCCAGCAGTTACAGCGGGAACACAGATACGCAGTATTTT

clone_size: -
j_call: TRBJ2-1
v_call: TRBV14
d_call: -
cdr3_aa: CASSALRGAYNEQFF
cdr3_nt: TGTGCCAGCAGCGCCCTACGTGGGGCCTACAATGAGCAGTTCTTC

clone_size: -
j_call: TRBJ1-3
v_call: TRBV28
d_call: -
cdr3_aa: CASSPNSDTIYF
cdr3_nt: TGTGCCAGCAGCCCCAACAGCGACACCATATATTTT

clone_size: -
j_call: TRBJ2-3
v_call: TRBV6-4
d_call: -
cdr3_aa: CASGTDTQYF
cdr3_nt: TGTGCCAGCGGAACAGATACGCAGTATTTT

clone_size: -
j_call: TRBJ1-4
v_call: TRBV6-6
d_call: -
cdr3_aa: CASSELATNEKLFF
cdr3_nt: TGTGCCAGCAGTGAGTTAGCAACTAATGAAAAACTGTTTTTT

clone_size: -
j_call: TRBJ2-7
v_call: TRBV5-6
d_call: TRBD2
cdr3_aa: CASSPTGTSGRYEQYF
cdr3_nt: TGTGCCAGCAGCCCGACCGGGACTAGCGGGAGGTACGAGCAGTACTTC

clone_size: -
j_call: TRBJ2-7
v_call: TRBV7-6
d_call: -
cdr3_aa: CASSDSAGYYEQYF
cdr3_nt: TGTGCCAGCAGCGATAGCGCTGGGTACTACGAGCAGTACTTC

clone_size: -
j_call: TRBJ2-5
v_call: TRBV4-3
d_call: -
cdr3_aa: CASSQGTQETQYF
cdr3_nt: TGCGCCAGCAGCCAAGGGACCCAAGAGACCCAGTACTTC

clone_size: -
j_call: TRBJ2-5
v_call: TRBV15
d_call: -
cdr3_aa: CATSRVRVLSQETQYF
cdr3_nt: TGTGCCACCAGCAGAGTCAGAGTCCTATCACAAGAGACCCAGTACTTC

clone_size: -
j_call: TRBJ2-7
v_call: TRBV9
d_call: -
cdr3_aa: CASSVERPTYEQYF
cdr3_nt: TGTGCCAGCAGCGTAGAACGTCCTACCTACGAGCAGTACTTC

clone_size: once
j_call: TRBJ2-6
v_call: TRBV2
d_call: -
cdr3_aa: CASSDGKHTGANVLTF
cdr3_nt: TGTGCCAGCAGCGATGGGAAACACACTGGGGCCAACGTCCTGACTTTC

clone_size: -
j_call: TRBJ2-3
v_call: TRBV29-1
d_call: TRBD2
cdr3_aa: CSVGEGGSYTQYF
cdr3_nt: TGCAGCGTTGGGGAGGGTGGGTCGTATACGCAGTATTTT

clone_size: few
j_call: TRBJ1-4
v_call: TRBV7-3
d_call: TRBD1
cdr3_aa: CASSLGQGEKLFF
cdr3_nt: TGTGCCAGCAGCCTGGGACAGGGGGAAAAACTGTTTTTT

clone_size: once
j_call: TRBJ1-2
v_call: TRBV4-3
d_call: TRBD1
cdr3_aa: CASSQDRGYYGYTF
cdr3_nt: TGCGCCAGCAGCCAAGACAGGGGGTACTATGGCTACACCTTC

clone_size: -
j_call: TRBJ2-7
v_call: TRBV7-2
d_call: TRBD1
cdr3_aa: CASSLAPTGASSEQYF
cdr3_nt: TGTGCCAGCAGCTTAGCCCCGACAGGGGCCTCCTCGGAGCAGTACTTC

clone_size: -
j_call: TRBJ2-2
v_call: TRBV11-2
d_call: -
cdr3_aa: CASRDTNTGELFF
cdr3_nt: TGTGCCAGCAGGGATACGAACACCGGGGAGCTGTTTTTT

clone_size: -
j_call: TRBJ2-5
v_call: TRBV29-1
d_call: -
cdr3_aa: CSVRPQETQYF
cdr3_nt: TGCAGCGTTCGGCCCCAAGAGACCCAGTACTTC

clone_size: -
j_call: TRBJ2-7
v_call: TRBV9
d_call: TRBD2
cdr3_aa: CASSVGAGGPYEQYF
cdr3_nt: TGTGCCAGCAGCGTAGGTGCGGGAGGGCCGTACGAGCAGTACTTC

clone_size: once
j_call: TRBJ1-2
v_call: TRBV6-5
d_call: -
cdr3_aa: CASSYGGPQSYGYTF
cdr3_nt: TGTGCCAGCAGTTACGGTGGTCCCCAAAGCTATGGCTACACCTTC

clone_size: -
j_call: TRBJ2-1
v_call: TRBV2
d_call: -
cdr3_aa: CASSGVNEQFF
cdr3_nt: TGTGCCAGCAGTGGGGTAAATGAGCAGTTCTTC

clone_size: -
j_call: TRBJ1-1
v_call: TRBV9
d_call: -
cdr3_aa: CASSPTPGNTEAFF
cdr3_nt: TGTGCCAGCAGCCCCACCCCCGGGAACACTGAAGCTTTCTTT

clone_size: once
j_call: TRBJ2-1
v_call: TRBV25-1
d_call: -
cdr3_aa: CASSEYPQGNEQFF
cdr3_nt: TGTGCCAGCAGTGAATACCCCCAGGGGAATGAGCAGTTCTTC

clone_size: few
j_call: TRBJ2-7
v_call: TRBV2
d_call: -
cdr3_aa: CASSEFEQYF
cdr3_nt: TGTGCCAGCAGTGAATTCGAGCAGTACTTC

clone_size: -
j_call: TRBJ2-1
v_call: TRBV13
d_call: TRBD2
cdr3_aa: CASSPSGSGFNEQFF
cdr3_nt: TGTGCCAGCAGCCCGAGCGGGAGTGGGTTCAATGAGCAGTTCTTC

clone_size: once
j_call: TRBJ1-4
v_call: TRBV5-8
d_call: -
cdr3_aa: CASSLVNRYEKLFF
cdr3_nt: TGTGCCAGCAGCTTGGTCAACCGCTATGAAAAACTGTTTTTT

clone_size: -
j_call: TRBJ2-1
v_call: TRBV27
d_call: -
cdr3_aa: CASSRPAMYMDNEQFF
cdr3_nt: TGTGCCAGCAGTCGCCCCGCTATGTATATGGACAATGAGCAGTTCTTC

clone_size: -
j_call: TRBJ1-4
v_call: TRBV25-1
d_call: -
cdr3_aa: CASSSWDPGSTNEKLFF
cdr3_nt: TGTGCCAGCAGTAGCTGGGACCCTGGTTCAACTAATGAAAAACTGTTTTTT

clone_size: -
j_call: TRBJ2-3
v_call: TRBV6-6
d_call: -
cdr3_aa: CASSYRGREDTQYF
cdr3_nt: TGTGCCAGCAGTTACAGGGGGCGGGAAGATACGCAGTATTTT

clone_size: few
j_call: TRBJ1-1
v_call: TRBV25-1
d_call: -
cdr3_aa: CASRLGNTEAFF
cdr3_nt: TGTGCCAGCAGGCTTGGGAACACTGAAGCTTTCTTT

clone_size: -
j_call: TRBJ2-7
v_call: TRBV5-1
d_call: -
cdr3_aa: CASSLAMGTGTYEQYF
cdr3_nt: TGCGCCAGCAGCTTGGCCATGGGGACTGGAACCTACGAGCAGTACTTC

clone_size: -
j_call: TRBJ1-5
v_call: TRBV4-1
d_call: -
cdr3_aa: CASSQDDTDQHF
cdr3_nt: TGCGCCAGCAGCCAAGATGACACAGACCAGCATTTT

clone_size: -
j_call: TRBJ2-7
v_call: TRBV2
d_call: -
cdr3_aa: CASSGGPYYEQYF
cdr3_nt: TGTGCCAGCAGTGGTGGGCCTTACTACGAGCAGTACTTC

clone_size: -
j_call: TRBJ2-3
v_call: TRBV10-3
d_call: -
cdr3_aa: CAISDERSLTSTDTQYF
cdr3_nt: TGTGCCATCAGTGATGAGAGAAGCCTCACTAGCACAGATACGCAGTATTTT

clone_size: -
j_call: TRBJ2-7
v_call: TRBV15
d_call: TRBD1
cdr3_aa: CATSWGTGQGAGEQYF
cdr3_nt: TGTGCCACCAGCTGGGGAACGGGACAGGGGGCGGGAGAGCAGTACTTC

clone_size: -
j_call: TRBJ2-7
v_call: TRBV7-8
d_call: -
cdr3_aa: CASSLVSGPTTYEQYF
cdr3_nt: TGTGCCAGCAGCTTAGTGAGCGGGCCTACTACCTACGAGCAGTACTTC

clone_size: -
j_call: TRBJ2-5
v_call: TRBV1
d_call: -
cdr3_aa: CTSSQDLGTSGTQETQYF
cdr3_nt: TGCACCAGCAGCCAAGATCTAGGAACTAGCGGGACCCAAGAGACCCAGTACTTC

clone_size: -
j_call: TRBJ1-3
v_call: TRBV6-5
d_call: -
cdr3_aa: CASSQQGRGNTIYF
cdr3_nt: TGTGCCAGCAGTCAACAGGGAAGAGGAAACACCATATATTTT

clone_size: -
j_call: TRBJ2-7
v_call: TRBV27
d_call: TRBD1
cdr3_aa: CASSYRQGAYEQYF
cdr3_nt: TGTGCCAGCAGTTATCGACAGGGGGCCTACGAGCAGTACTTC

clone_size: -
j_call: TRBJ2-7
v_call: TRBV5-4
d_call: TRBD1
cdr3_aa: CASSSTGAEQYF
cdr3_nt: TGTGCCAGCAGCTCTACAGGGGCCGAGCAGTACTTC

clone_size: -
j_call: TRBJ2-7
v_call: TRBV28
d_call: TRBD1
cdr3_aa: CASRTRTGTAYEQYF
cdr3_nt: TGTGCCAGCAGGACCCGAACCGGGACAGCCTACGAGCAGTACTTC

clone_size: -
j_call: TRBJ2-5
v_call: TRBV4-3
d_call: -
cdr3_aa: CASSRYLGGETQYF
cdr3_nt: TGCGCCAGCAGCCGCTACTTGGGAGGAGAGACCCAGTACTTC

clone_size: -
j_call: TRBJ1-2
v_call: TRBV2
d_call: -
cdr3_aa: CASSEWQGNNYGYTF
cdr3_nt: TGTGCCAGCAGTGAATGGCAGGGAAATAACTATGGCTACACCTTC

clone_size: -
j_call: TRBJ1-2
v_call: TRBV4-3
d_call: -
cdr3_aa: CASSHAAGKTNYGYTF
cdr3_nt: TGCGCCAGCAGCCATGCGGCAGGGAAGACTAACTATGGCTACACCTTC

clone_size: -
j_call: TRBJ2-3
v_call: TRBV9
d_call: -
cdr3_aa: CASTRASSTDTQYF
cdr3_nt: TGTGCCAGCACAAGGGCCTCTAGCACAGATACGCAGTATTTT

clone_size: -
j_call: TRBJ2-2
v_call: TRBV28
d_call: -
cdr3_aa: CASRSPAGGKGSGTGELFF
cdr3_nt: TGTGCCAGCAGGTCCCCGGCCGGCGGGAAGGGCTCCGGAACCGGGGAGCTGTTTTTT

clone_size: -
j_call: TRBJ2-7
v_call: TRBV2
d_call: -
cdr3_aa: CASSGNGFYEQYF
cdr3_nt: TGTGCCAGCAGTGGTAACGGGTTCTACGAGCAGTACTTC